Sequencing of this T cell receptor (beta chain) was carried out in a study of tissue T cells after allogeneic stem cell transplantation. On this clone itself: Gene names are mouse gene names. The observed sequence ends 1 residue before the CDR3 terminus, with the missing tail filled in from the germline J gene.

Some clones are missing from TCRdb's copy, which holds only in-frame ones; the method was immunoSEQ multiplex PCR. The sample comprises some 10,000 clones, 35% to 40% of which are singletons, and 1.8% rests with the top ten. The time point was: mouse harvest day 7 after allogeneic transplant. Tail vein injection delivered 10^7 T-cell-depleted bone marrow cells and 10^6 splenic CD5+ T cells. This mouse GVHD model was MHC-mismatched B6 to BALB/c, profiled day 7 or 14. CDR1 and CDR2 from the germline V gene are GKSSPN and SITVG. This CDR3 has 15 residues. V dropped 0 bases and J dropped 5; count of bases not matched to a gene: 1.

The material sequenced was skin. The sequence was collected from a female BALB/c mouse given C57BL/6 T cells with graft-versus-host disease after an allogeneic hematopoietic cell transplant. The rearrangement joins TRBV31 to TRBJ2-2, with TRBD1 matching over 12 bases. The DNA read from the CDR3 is TGTGCCTGGAGTCTGGGACAGGGGGCGACCGGGCAGCTCTAC. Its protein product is CAWSLGQGATGQLY. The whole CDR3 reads CAWSLGQGATGQLYF.